This T cell receptor beta chain was identified during a study of radiation and T cells in renal cell carcinoma. Study as a whole: Nephrectomy followed 15 Gy stereotactic body radiation by 4 weeks.

Study outcomes and limitations: From baseline, blood top tumor clonotypes peaked at 2 weeks post-radiation.

Time point given: baseline pretreatment blood. Regarding treatment: 15 Gy SBRT to primary tumor, nephrectomy 4 weeks later. Sequencing was performed with immunoSEQ multiplex PCR; in TCRdb, only in-frame clones are kept and a portion is missing. The sample has 110,000 to 150,000 clones, roughly 80% seen once. For this clone: Antigen: not known.

CDR1 is LGHNA, CDR2 YSLEER, per germline. There are 14 residues in the CDR3. Trimming took off 0 bases at V and 9 bases at J, with 14 bases between the two ends. This chain joins TRBV4-3 and TRBJ1-1, with unresolved D. Sample: blood, taken from a patient whose treatment included radiotherapy and nephrectomy. This TCR came from a woman between 45 and 65 years old with renal cell carcinoma. In nucleotides, the CDR3 is TGCGCCAGCAGCCAAGATGGTTGGGGTCTCCAAGCTTTCTTT. The encoded protein is CASSQDGWGLQAFF.